This passage covers 4 T cell receptor beta chains from one sample sequenced in a study of blood T cell repertoires in COVID-19. TCRdb's table, derived via immunoSEQ multiplex PCR, lists solely in-frame clones and lacks some. The table records more than 85,000 clones, almost 80% of them present only once. The sequenced material came from peripheral blood. These receptor sequences come from a man in his 60s with active or convalescent COVID-19.

This chain joins TRBV6-2 or TRBV6-3 and TRBJ1-6, with unresolved D. The germline V gene has CDR1 MNHEY and CDR2 SVGEGT. Trimming shortened V by 0 bases and J by 2 bases, and 5 bases separated the two germline ends. The CDR3 length is 15 residues. The CDR3 nucleotides are TGTGCCAGCAGTTACTCCGGGACCTATAATTCACCCCTCCACTTT. Its translation: CASSYSGTYNSPLHF.

This clone has a single count. The chain recombines TRBV15 with TRBJ1-4; D is possibly TRBD1 (6 bases). V was clipped by 0 bases and J by 8 bases, with 13 bases between them. Germline V CDR1 and CDR2: LNHNV, YYDKDF (reference sequence). The CDR3 has 15 amino acids. The CDR3 spells CATSRDTRGWEKLFF. Written as DNA, the CDR3 is TGTGCCACCAGCAGAGATACCAGGGGCTGGGAAAAACTGTTTTTT.

This rearrangement joins TRBV6-4 to TRBJ2-1, with 10 bases lining up with TRBD2. The germline V gene encodes CDR1 MRHNA and CDR2 SNTAGT. Trimming at V came to 5 bases and at J to 4 bases, leaving 5 bases not matched to a gene. The CDR3 extends over 15 amino acids. CDR3 in amino acids: CASSSSGSRYNEQFF. DNA for the CDR3: TGTGCCAGCAGTTCTAGCGGGAGTAGATACAATGAGCAGTTCTTC.

V gene TRBV2 combines with J gene TRBJ1-2, with D perhaps TRBD1 (5 bases). Germline loops: CDR1 SNHLY, CDR2 FYNNEI. This CDR3 comprises 13 residues. V lost 7 bases, J lost 4 bases, and 13 bases lay in between. The DNA of the CDR3 is TGTGCCAGCACGACGGACACAAGCTATGGCTACACCTTC. Encoded protein: CASTTDTSYGYTF.